This T cell receptor (beta chain) emerged from a study of CD8 T cells in ankylosing spondylitis. A single record per CDR3 protein comes from TCRdb applying MiXCR to the 5' RACE reads. Here the sample spans about 270,000 distinct CDR3 sequences, roughly 32% being singletons. This clonotype was recorded a few times. Germline CDR1 MRHNA, CDR2 SNTAGT. The CDR3 contains 16 residues. V lost 0 bases and J lost 5; bases outside the gene matches: 5. This receptor was obtained from a male donor with ankylosing spondylitis or in good health (not recorded which). The chain employs TRBV6-4 and TRBJ2-3, with 10 bases fitting TRBD2. Sequencing was performed on blood, either unsorted or a sorted T cell fraction (not recorded which). The CDR3 is CASSDSSGGAVDTQYF. The CDR3 DNA reads TGTGCCAGCAGTGACTCAAGCGGGGGGGCCGTAGATACGCAGTATTTT.